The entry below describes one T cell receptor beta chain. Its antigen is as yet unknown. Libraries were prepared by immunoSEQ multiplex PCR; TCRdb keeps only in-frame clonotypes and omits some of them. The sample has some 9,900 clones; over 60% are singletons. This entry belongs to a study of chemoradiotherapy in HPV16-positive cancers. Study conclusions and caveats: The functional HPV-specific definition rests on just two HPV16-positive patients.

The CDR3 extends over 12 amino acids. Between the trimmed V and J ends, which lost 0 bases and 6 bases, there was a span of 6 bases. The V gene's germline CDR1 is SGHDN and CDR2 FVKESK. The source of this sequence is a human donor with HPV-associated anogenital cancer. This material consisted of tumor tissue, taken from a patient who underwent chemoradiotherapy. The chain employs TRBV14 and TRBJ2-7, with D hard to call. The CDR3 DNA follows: TGTGCCAGCAGCCAAGATTTAGGCGAGCAGTACTTC. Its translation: CASSQDLGEQYF.